The 20 T cell receptor beta chains below come from one sample, sequenced in a study of shared clonotypes between healthy human individuals. The table came from immunoSEQ multiplex PCR; TCRdb's copy has only in-frame clones and leaves some out. This sample has over a million clones, with 75% to 80% found just once. Sequenced: memory CD4+ T cells from PBMCs. Subset reported: CD45RA-negative fraction. These receptors all stem from a man aged 18 to 30 in good health. Some clones in this sample may be carry-over from other donors' samples.

The table lists this clone with a few counts. The chain combines TRBV11-1 with TRBJ2-1; D call uncertain. CDR1 and CDR2 from the germline V gene are SGHAT and FQDESV (reference sequence). The CDR3 length is 13 residues. Trimming cost V 5 bases and J 7 bases, with 12 bases left between them. The CDR3 bases are TGTGCCAGCAGCCAAGAAGTTTGGAATGAGCAGTTCTTC. Its translation is CASSQEVWNEQFF.

CDR3 DNA sequence: TGTGCCAGCAGCGCTGGGTATAGCGGGAGTATGGATACGCAGTATTTT. It specifies CASSAGYSGSMDTQYF. The chain carries TRBV9 and TRBJ2-3; 9 nucleotides agree with TRBD2. From germline, CDR1 is SGDLS and CDR2 YYNGEE. The CDR3 contains 16 residues. Unmatched junction bases numbered 11, after V lost 3 bases and J lost 6 bases.

The V call is TRBV2, the J call TRBJ1-5; TRBD1 might be the D (5 bases). V was trimmed by 7 bases and J by 4 bases, leaving 14 bases between them. The CDR3 runs 14 residues. Germline CDR1 is SNHLY and CDR2 is FYNNEI. The CDR3 is CASTNRGVNQPQHF. DNA for the CDR3: TGTGCCAGCACCAACCGGGGGGTAAATCAGCCCCAGCATTTT.

Worth noting for this clone: One base away lies a much larger clone, so this may be a sequencing read error. Within the sample, other DNA sequences also encode this same CDR3. The chain links TRBV5-1 to TRBJ2-7; D possibly corresponds to TRBD2 (6 bases). The CDR3 is 14 residues long. V dropped 0 bases and J dropped 0 bases, with 7 bases sitting between them. CDR1 and CDR2 from the germline V gene are SGHRS and YFSETQ. CDR3 in amino acids: CASSLAGASYEQYF. CDR3 DNA: TGCGCCAGCAGCTTGGCGGGAGCCTCCTACGAGCAGTACTTC.

The CDR3 nucleotides read TGTGCCAGCTCCGGGGGGCGATTAAGTGAAGCTTTCTTT. This translates into CASSGGRLSEAFF. The genes are TRBV27 and TRBJ1-1, with D possibly being TRBD1 (6 bases). The CDR3 extends over 13 amino acids. V gave up 8 bases and J gave up 7 bases, with 17 bases separating them. Per the germline V gene, CDR1 is MNHEY and CDR2 is SMNVEV (reference sequence).

Details on this clone: The same CDR3 also results from other DNA sequences found in this sample. The gene calls are TRBV5-1 and TRBJ2-5; no clear D. Trimming stripped 3 bases from V and 2 bases from J, with 8 bases between. This CDR3 is 13 amino acids long. Germline V gene lookup returns CDR1 SGHRS and CDR2 YFSETQ. The CDR3 sequence: CASSYGVQETQYF. CDR3 bases: TGCGCCAGCAGCTACGGCGTGCAAGAGACCCAGTACTTC.

The CDR3 loop is CASSFGRQNYEQYF. CDR3 DNA: TGTGCCAGCAGTTTCGGTCGGCAGAACTACGAGCAGTACTTC. This rearrangement joins TRBV28 to TRBJ2-7; no definite D call. CDR1 and CDR2 (germline): MDHEN, SYDVKM. Deletions cut 3 bases from V and 3 bases from J, with 12 bases between. The CDR3 runs 14 residues.

CDR3 loop: CASSLVVLGELFF. Here the CDR3 DNA reads TGTGCCAGCAGCTTAGTAGTACTCGGGGAGCTGTTTTTT. The genes are TRBV11-2 and TRBJ2-2; no firm D call. The length of the CDR3 is 13 residues. The germline V gene has CDR1 SGHAT and CDR2 FQNNGV. Trimming cost V 1 base and J 7 bases, with 7 bases left between them.

This clone showed up just a few times. This chain links TRBV9 with TRBJ2-1; D is possibly TRBD1 or TRBD2 (5 bases each). V lost 4 bases to trimming and J lost 5 bases, with 10 bases between them. CDR1 and CDR2 from the germline V gene are SGDLS and YYNGEE. The CDR3 totals 13 residues. CDR3 protein: CASSIGTHNEQFF. As DNA, the CDR3 is TGTGCCAGCAGCATCGGGACCCACAATGAGCAGTTCTTC.

This clone appeared a few times. This chain uses TRBV30 with TRBJ1-3; D gene ambiguous. CDR1 and CDR2 (germline): GTSNPN, SVGIG (reference sequence). Trimming took 7 bases from V and 4 from J, leaving 17 bases between them. The CDR3 is 14 residues long. The CDR3 sequence is CASDRALLGNTIYF. CDR3 bases: TGTGCCTCGGATAGAGCTCTTCTCGGAAACACCATATATTTT.

The chain joins TRBV30 to TRBJ2-1; D unclear. CDR3 length equals 15 residues. Trimming took off 0 bases at V and 5 bases at J, with 14 bases between the two ends. Germline CDR1 GTSNPN, CDR2 SVGIG (reference sequence). The CDR3 coding sequence is TGTGCCTGGAGTGTAGGCATATCCAGAAACAATGAGCAGTTCTTC. Translating it yields CAWSVGISRNNEQFF.

The table lists this clone with a few counts. The chain is built from TRBV28 and TRBJ1-4; tentatively, D is TRBD1 (6 bases). The CDR3 is 15 amino acids. Germline V gene lookup returns CDR1 MDHEN and CDR2 SYDVKM. V was pared by 4 bases and J by 5 bases, with 14 bases between. Here the CDR3 DNA reads TGTGCCAGCAGTTCACCAGGGGTTGGCAATGAAAAACTGTTTTTT. Its translation: CASSSPGVGNEKLFF. The complete variable domain, with remaining parts taken from reference TRBV28 and TRBJ1-4, reads DVKVTQSSRYLVKRTGEKVFLECVQDMDHENMFWYRQDPGLGLRLIYFSYDVKMKEKGDIPEGYSVSREKKERFSLILESASTNQTSMYLCASSSPGVGNEKLFFGSGTQLSVL.

This sequence joins TRBV11-3 and TRBJ2-5; tentatively, D is TRBD1 or TRBD2 (6 bases each). Trimming removed 5 bases from V and 9 bases from J, with 16 bases in between. The CDR3 is made up of 13 amino acids. Germline values: CDR1 SGHNT, CDR2 YENEEA. CDR3 nucleotide sequence: TGTGCCAGCAGCACGGGGGCCGTAGGGGCCCAGTACTTC. Its protein is CASSTGAVGAQYF.

The rearrangement links TRBV11-3 to TRBJ2-1; D is perhaps TRBD2 (6 bases). The germline gives CDR1 SGHNT, CDR2 YENEEA. The CDR3 spans 16 residues. With 1 base removed from V and 7 bases from J, the gap between germline ends came to 17 bases. The CDR3 nucleotides are TGTGCCAGCAGCTTAGTTTTCGGCGGGACGGAAAATGAGCAGTTCTTC. Translated: CASSLVFGGTENEQFF.

With regard to this clone: It is likely a read error: a sequence one base away is far more abundant. Different DNA sequences within this sample yield the same CDR3. This rearrangement joins TRBV2 to TRBJ2-5; a possible D gene is TRBD2 (6 bases). The CDR3 sequence is 13 residues long. In germline, CDR1 is SNHLY, CDR2 FYNNEI. The CDR3 protein is CASSGSGPETQYF. CDR3 nucleotides: TGTGCTAGCAGTGGCAGCGGGCCGGAGACCCAGTACTTC.

This chain links TRBV21-1 with TRBJ2-7; TRBD2 is taken as the D call from the table, unchecked against the DNA. TRBV21-1 is a documented pseudogene. The CDR3 spans 17 residues. The CDR3 DNA reads as TGTGCCAGCAGCAAAGGGCTCGGAGCGCGGGCCTCCTACGAGCAGTACTTC. It yields the protein CASSKGLGARASYEQYF.

This chain joins TRBV7-3 and TRBJ1-2, with TRBD1 identical over 11 bases. The trim removed 5 bases at V and 4 bases at J, leaving 9 bases unmatched. The germline V gene encodes CDR1 SGHTA and CDR2 FQGTGA. The CDR3 is 16 amino acids. CDR3 sequence (DNA): TGTGCCAGCAGCGCGAGGACAGGGGGCGTGGTCTATGGCTACACCTTC. It yields the protein CASSARTGGVVYGYTF.

This clone turned up a few times. The CDR3 DNA reads TGTGCCAGCAGCATGAGACTAGCGAAAACCTACAATGAGCAGTTCTTC. This sequence encodes CASSMRLAKTYNEQFF. The chain uses TRBV11-2 and TRBJ2-1; 8 bases are shared with TRBD2. Trimming cost V 5 bases and J 2 bases; bases outside gene matches: 8. Germline-derived CDR1 and CDR2 are SGHAT and FQNNGV. The CDR3 covers 16 residues.

V gene TRBV2 combines with J gene TRBJ1-5; D is perhaps TRBD1 (5 bases). V lost 2 bases, J lost 4 bases, and 9 bases lay in between. Germline CDR1 reads SNHLY; CDR2 reads FYNNEI. This CDR3 comprises 14 residues. CDR3 nucleotide sequence: TGTGCCAGCAGTGAAAGTCAGGGAAATCAGCCCCAGCATTTT. Protein product: CASSESQGNQPQHF.

The rearrangement links TRBV4-1 to TRBJ1-6, with no clear D. CDR1 MGHRA and CDR2 YSYEKL come from the germline V gene. Trimming left V 1 base short and J 0 bases short, with 10 bases between. The CDR3 spans 17 residues. The CDR3: CASSQVRMSSYNSPLHF. The CDR3 bases are TGCGCCAGCAGCCAAGTCAGGATGAGCTCCTATAATTCACCCCTCCACTTT.